This entry lists 31 T cell receptor beta chains sequenced from one sample in a study of blood T cell repertoires in COVID-19. The data were produced by immunoSEQ multiplex PCR, yet TCRdb's version contains in-frame clones alone and is incomplete. The sample has 90,000 to 130,000 clones; approximately 86% are singletons. Sequenced material: peripheral blood. The source of these receptors is a man in his forties with acute or convalescent COVID-19.

This clone was seen a handful of times. The gene calls are TRBV13 and TRBJ2-3, with a possible D match to TRBD2 (6 bases). The germline CDR1 and CDR2 sequences are PRHDT and FYEKMQ (reference sequence). This CDR3 comprises 13 residues. The V and J ends lost 0 bases and 5 bases respectively, with 6 bases between them. Written as DNA, the CDR3 is TGTGCCAGCAGCTTAGGCGGGAGAGATACGCAGTATTTT. Translation gives CASSLGGRDTQYF.

V is TRBV30 and J is TRBJ1-2; no clear D. Germline V gene sequence: CDR1 GTSNPN, CDR2 SVGIG (reference sequence). The CDR3 has 11 residues. Deletions cut 2 bases from V and 3 bases from J, with 4 bases between. DNA of the CDR3: TGTGCCTGGAGTCGGGACTATGGCTACACCTTC. This sequence encodes CAWSRDYGYTF. Full variable domain (outside the CDR3, taken from reference TRBV30 and TRBJ1-2): SQTIHQWPATLVQPVGSPLSLECTVEGTSNPNLYWYRQAAGRGLQLLFYSVGIGQISSEVPQNLSASRPQDRQFILSSKKLLLSDSGFYLCAWSRDYGYTFGSGTRLTVV.

This chain links TRBV9 with TRBJ1-4; 8 bases align to TRBD1. This CDR3 comprises 16 residues. The junction had 7 bases not matched to a gene; V was cut back by 4 bases and J by 2 bases. Germline CDR1 and CDR2: SGDLS and YYNGEE. The DNA of the CDR3 is TGTGCCAGCAGCCCTCGGAGACAGGGGACTAATGAAAAACTGTTTTTT. Amino acids: CASSPRRQGTNEKLFF.

The V call is TRBV5-5, the J call TRBJ2-1; TRBD2 aligns across 15 bases. CDR3 length: 19 residues. The V gene's germline CDR1 is SGHKS and CDR2 YYEKEE (reference sequence). V was pared by 5 bases and J by 7 bases, with 16 bases of the junction left unmatched. In nucleotides, the CDR3 is TGTGCCAGCAGTTCGACGCCTGGGGGACTAGCGGGAGGATCTAATGAGCAGTTCTTC. Translating it yields CASSSTPGGLAGGSNEQFF. The entire variable domain, with the rest obtained from reference TRBV5-5 and TRBJ2-1, is as follows: DAGVTQSPTHLIKTRGQQVTLRCSPISGHKSVSWYQQVLGQGPQFIFQYYEKEERGRGNFPDRFSARQFPNYSSELNVNALLLGDSALYLCASSSTPGGLAGGSNEQFFGPGTRLTVL.

The chain carries TRBV6-2 or TRBV6-3 and TRBJ2-1, with TRBD1 matching 8 bases. V gave up 5 bases and J gave up 6 bases; unmatched junction bases: 6. Germline assignment: CDR1 MNHEY and CDR2 SVGEGT. This CDR3 comprises 14 residues. In DNA, the CDR3 is TGTGCCAGCAGTAACAGACAGGGGCTCAATGAGCAGTTCTTC. Translating gives CASSNRQGLNEQFF.

The V and J genes are TRBV9 and TRBJ2-1, with TRBD2 matching over 7 bases. Unmatched junction bases numbered 11, after V lost 4 bases and J lost 4 bases. CDR1 is SGDLS and CDR2 is YYNGEE in the germline V gene. The CDR3 has 16 residues. This CDR3 reads CASSSPTGGPYNEQFF. The DNA for the CDR3 is TGTGCCAGCAGCTCCCCCACGGGAGGTCCATACAATGAGCAGTTCTTC.

V usage is TRBV6-1 and J usage is TRBJ2-3; D is uncertain. This CDR3 has 16 amino acids. V lost 2 bases and J 0 bases, leaving 12 bases between the germline ends. CDR1 MNHNS and CDR2 SASEGT come from the germline V gene. CDR3 residues: CASSEITRLSTDTQYF. The CDR3 DNA is TGTGCCAGCAGTGAAATAACGAGACTTAGCACAGATACGCAGTATTTT.

The J gene is TRBJ1-2, the V gene TRBV21-1; the D call TRBD1 from the table was never checked on the DNA. TRBV21-1 is reported as a pseudogene. The length of the CDR3 is 12 residues. CDR3 in DNA: TGTGCCAGCACAGGGGGCGGCTATGGCTACACCTTC. It codes for CASTGGGYGYTF.

The rearrangement links TRBV7-2 to TRBJ1-5; D perhaps matches TRBD1 (6 bases). Germline CDR1 SGHTA, CDR2 FQGNSA. This CDR3 region has 15 residues. The V gene lost 4 bases and the J gene lost 2 bases, with 12 bases spanning the gap. The CDR3 protein is CASSSAGGRNQPQHF. CDR3 in DNA: TGTGCCAGCAGCTCGGCGGGGGGCCGCAATCAGCCCCAGCATTTT.

CDR3 amino acids: CASSIGRDQETQYF. For the CDR3, the DNA is TGTGCCAGTAGTATCGGCAGGGACCAAGAGACCCAGTACTTC. The chain links TRBV19 to TRBJ2-5, with D tentatively TRBD1 (5 bases). Germline V gene lookup returns CDR1 LNHDA and CDR2 SQIVND (reference sequence). This CDR3 spans 14 amino acids. V dropped 3 bases and J dropped 0 bases, with 8 bases sitting between them.

This chain connects TRBV5-5 to TRBJ1-4; D gene unclear. Germline V gene sequence: CDR1 SGHKS, CDR2 YYEKEE (reference sequence). V lost 4 bases and J lost 3, with 10 bases in between. The CDR3 totals 14 residues. CDR3 DNA: TGTGCCAGCAGCGCCGGTACAGCTAATGAAAAACTGTTTTTT. Its translation: CASSAGTANEKLFF. Variable domain in full (rest from reference TRBV5-5 and TRBJ1-4): DAGVTQSPTHLIKTRGQQVTLRCSPISGHKSVSWYQQVLGQGPQFIFQYYEKEERGRGNFPDRFSARQFPNYSSELNVNALLLGDSALYLCASSAGTANEKLFFGSGTQLSVL.

In its sample, this clone was seen once. This sequence joins TRBV10-2 and TRBJ1-5; perhaps TRBD1 as D (5 bases). CDR3 length: 13 amino acids. Germline CDR1 and CDR2: WSHSY and SAAADI. Deletions cut 3 bases from V and 9 bases from J, with 12 bases between. CDR3 amino acids: CASSEGRVSPQHF. The CDR3 DNA sequence: TGCGCCAGCAGTGAAGGCAGGGTTTCGCCCCAGCATTTT.

The chain has TRBV6-6 and TRBJ1-1, with D tentatively TRBD1 (6 bases). The V end was cut by 5 bases, the J end by 4 bases, with 14 bases between. The length of the CDR3 is 14 residues. CDR1 and CDR2 (germline): MNHNY, SVGAGI (reference sequence). This CDR3 is CASSVTGLSTEAFF. The CDR3 DNA reads TGTGCCAGCAGTGTCACAGGGTTGAGCACTGAAGCTTTCTTT.

This chain connects TRBV9 to TRBJ1-1, with TRBD1 matching 10 bases. Germline CDR1 and CDR2: SGDLS and YYNGEE. Losses at the gene ends were 4 bases for V and 3 bases for J; bases not matched to a gene: 3. This CDR3 spans 14 amino acids. CDR3 residues: CASSPGTGDTEAFF. Written as DNA, the CDR3 is TGTGCCAGCAGCCCCGGGACAGGGGACACTGAAGCTTTCTTT.

The chain has TRBV9 and TRBJ1-2; 10 bases line up with TRBD1. The V gene end was trimmed by 4 bases and the J gene end by 4 bases; junction bases not matched to a gene: 16. The CDR3 is 18 amino acids. CDR1 and CDR2 from the germline V gene are SGDLS and YYNGEE. The CDR3 nucleotides are TGTGCCAGCAGCACCCGGCGGGGGACAGGGGCGGCGAGCTATGGCTACACCTTC. Encoded protein: CASSTRRGTGAASYGYTF.

This sequence joins TRBV7-8 and TRBJ2-7; 13 bases are a match to TRBD2. CDR1 SGHVS and CDR2 FQNEAQ come from the germline V gene. This CDR3 spans 14 amino acids. The trim removed 5 bases at V and 9 bases at J, leaving 7 bases unmatched. As DNA, the CDR3 is TGTGCCAGCAGCCAGAGACTAGCGGGAGGTAGGCAGTACTTC. This sequence encodes CASSQRLAGGRQYF.

The genes are TRBV5-8 and TRBJ1-1; TRBD1 might be the D (5 bases). V was shortened by 2 bases and J by 3 bases, with 11 bases between the two germline ends. The CDR3 is made up of 14 amino acids. From germline, CDR1 is SGHTS and CDR2 YDEGEE. CDR3 sequence: CASSFGGDYTEAFF. Here the CDR3 DNA reads TGTGCCAGCAGCTTCGGGGGGGATTACACTGAAGCTTTCTTT.

This chain joins TRBV7-9 and TRBJ2-2, with 8 bases that match TRBD2. V was pared by 1 base and J by 7 bases, with 5 bases of the junction left unmatched. CDR1 is SEHNR and CDR2 is FQNEAQ in the germline V gene (reference sequence). The CDR3 is made up of 15 amino acids. The CDR3 loop reads CASSLGSGRGGELFF. DNA for the CDR3: TGTGCCAGCAGCTTAGGGAGCGGGAGAGGCGGGGAGCTGTTTTTT.

This sequence joins TRBV4-3 and TRBJ1-5, with a possible D match to TRBD1 (6 bases). The CDR3 is 14 residues long. V lost 0 bases, J lost 6 bases, and 9 bases lay in between. Germline-derived CDR1 and CDR2 are LGHNA and YSLEER. The DNA of the CDR3 is TGCGCCAGCAGCCAAGATCAAGGGGGTCAGCCCCAGCATTTT. Protein product: CASSQDQGGQPQHF.

The chain uses TRBV3-1 (or the pseudogene TRBV3-2) and TRBJ1-2; D gene ambiguous. The CDR3 runs 12 residues. V lost 2 bases to trimming and J lost 5 bases, with 6 bases between them. Per germline, CDR1 LGHDT and CDR2 YNNKEL (reference sequence). CDR3 DNA: TGTGCCAGCAGCCAACGGGATTATGGCTACACCTTC. Translation gives CASSQRDYGYTF.

V usage is TRBV6-4 and J usage is TRBJ1-1; the D is unclear. The germline gives CDR1 MRHNA, CDR2 SNTAGT. The germline V and J ends were trimmed by 3 bases and 0 bases, with 5 bases remaining between them. There are 13 residues in the CDR3. CDR3 nucleotide sequence: TGTGCCAGCAGTGAAACAGTGAACACTGAAGCTTTCTTT. Amino acid sequence: CASSETVNTEAFF.

The chain's CDR3 is CASGTGDEQYF. CDR3 coding DNA: TGTGCCAGCGGGACAGGGGACGAGCAGTACTTC. The chain employs TRBV7-9 and TRBJ2-7; 10 nucleotides match TRBD1. The V gene end was trimmed by 8 bases and the J gene end by 5 bases; junction bases not matched to a gene: 0. Germline-derived CDR1 and CDR2 are SEHNR and FQNEAQ (reference sequence). This CDR3 region has 11 residues.

The V and J genes are TRBV18 and TRBJ1-6; the match to TRBD1 covers 9 bases. CDR1 is KGHSH and CDR2 is LQKENI in the germline V gene. V trimming: 2 bases; J trimming: 9 bases; junction bases outside the gene matches: 8. There are 16 residues in the CDR3. The DNA for the CDR3 is TGTGCCAGCTCACCAGAGACAGGGGGGTACAGTTCACCCCTCCACTTT. This gives the protein CASSPETGGYSSPLHF.

The CDR3 sequence is CASSQDQAGRTDTQYF. CDR3 bases: TGTGCCAGCAGCCAAGACCAGGCGGGTCGAACAGATACGCAGTATTTT. The chain is built from TRBV4-2 and TRBJ2-3, with D maybe TRBD2 (5 bases). Trimming pared 0 bases from V and 3 bases from J, leaving 13 bases between. From germline, CDR1 is LGHNA and CDR2 YNFKEQ. The CDR3 totals 16 residues.

CDR3 nucleotides: TGTGCCAGCTCACCAACCCCCGCGGGGACCTACAATGAGCAGTTCTTC. Translated: CASSPTPAGTYNEQFF. J is TRBJ2-1 and V is TRBV18; maybe TRBD2 (6 bases). Germline CDR1 KGHSH, CDR2 LQKENI. The CDR3 runs to 16 residues. Trimming cost V 2 bases and J 2 bases, with 13 bases left between them.

The V and J genes are TRBV18 and TRBJ1-1, with 9 bases matching TRBD1. CDR3 length: 15 amino acids. The ends lost 3 bases at V and 5 bases at J; junction bases unmatched: 7. Germline V gives CDR1 KGHSH, CDR2 LQKENI. CDR3 protein: CASSPLQGAGTEAFF. The CDR3 DNA reads as TGTGCCAGCTCACCCCTACAGGGGGCGGGTACTGAAGCTTTCTTT. Supplemented by reference TRBV18 and TRBJ1-1, the full variable domain reads NAGVMQNPRHLVRRRGQEARLRCSPMKGHSHVYWYRQLPEEGLKFMVYLQKENIIDESGMPKERFSAEFPKEGPSILRIQQVVRGDSAAYFCASSPLQGAGTEAFFGQGTRLTVV.

The gene calls are TRBV30 and TRBJ2-1; 7 positions agree with TRBD1. The CDR3 has 13 residues. Per germline, CDR1 GTSNPN and CDR2 SVGIG (reference sequence). The V segment lost 5 bases and the J segment 3 bases; nucleotides outside the gene matches: 4. In DNA, the CDR3 is TGTGCCTGGCACCGGGACAGCTACAATGAGCAGTTCTTC. Translation: CAWHRDSYNEQFF.

A remark on this clone: Other nucleotide sequences in the sample specify the same CDR3. The chain couples TRBV19 to TRBJ1-4; 9 positions agree with TRBD1. CDR1 is LNHDA, CDR2 SQIVND, per germline (reference sequence). Trimming took 3 bases from V and 7 from J; bases not matched to a gene: 3. This CDR3 contains 14 residues. The CDR3 nucleotides are TGTGCCAGTAGTATCGGGACAGGGAGTGAAAAACTGTTTTTT. Its translation: CASSIGTGSEKLFF. Supplemented by reference TRBV19 and TRBJ1-4, the full variable domain reads DGGITQSPKYLFRKEGQNVTLSCEQNLNHDAMYWYRQDPGQGLRLIYYSQIVNDFQKGDIAEGYSVSREKKESFPLTVTSAQKNPTAFYLCASSIGTGSEKLFFGSGTQLSVL.

This clone has only a few counts. The rearrangement uses TRBV19 and TRBJ2-2, with TRBD2 matching over 8 bases. This CDR3 region has 14 residues. With V trimmed by 6 bases and J by 5 bases, 5 bases remained unmatched. Germline lookup yields CDR1 LNHDA and CDR2 SQIVND (reference sequence). CDR3 residues: CASSGRAETGELFF. Here the CDR3 DNA reads TGTGCCAGTAGCGGGAGGGCGGAAACCGGGGAGCTGTTTTTT.

V and J are TRBV5-4 and TRBJ2-3; D is unresolved. CDR3 length: 12 residues. Trimming shortened V by 5 bases and J by 6 bases, and 10 bases separated the two germline ends. The V gene's germline CDR1 is SGHNT and CDR2 YYREEE (reference sequence). Written as DNA, the CDR3 is TGTGCCAGCAGTGTTGTCGGGGATACGCAGTATTTT. Translation: CASSVVGDTQYF. Full variable domain (missing parts from reference TRBV5-4 and TRBJ2-3): ETGVTQSPTHLIKTRGQQVTLRCSSQSGHNTVSWYQQALGQGPQFIFQYYREEENGRGNFPPRFSGLQFPNYSSELNVNALELDDSALYLCASSVVGDTQYFGPGTRLTVL.

The chain links TRBV27 to TRBJ2-2; 7 nucleotides line up with TRBD2. The germline V gene encodes CDR1 MNHEY and CDR2 SMNVEV (reference sequence). CDR3 size: 13 residues. Trimming removed 7 bases from V and 2 bases from J; junction bases left unmatched: 1. DNA for the CDR3: TGTGCCAGCACGGGGGGTAACACCGGGGAGCTGTTTTTT. Residues: CASTGGNTGELFF.